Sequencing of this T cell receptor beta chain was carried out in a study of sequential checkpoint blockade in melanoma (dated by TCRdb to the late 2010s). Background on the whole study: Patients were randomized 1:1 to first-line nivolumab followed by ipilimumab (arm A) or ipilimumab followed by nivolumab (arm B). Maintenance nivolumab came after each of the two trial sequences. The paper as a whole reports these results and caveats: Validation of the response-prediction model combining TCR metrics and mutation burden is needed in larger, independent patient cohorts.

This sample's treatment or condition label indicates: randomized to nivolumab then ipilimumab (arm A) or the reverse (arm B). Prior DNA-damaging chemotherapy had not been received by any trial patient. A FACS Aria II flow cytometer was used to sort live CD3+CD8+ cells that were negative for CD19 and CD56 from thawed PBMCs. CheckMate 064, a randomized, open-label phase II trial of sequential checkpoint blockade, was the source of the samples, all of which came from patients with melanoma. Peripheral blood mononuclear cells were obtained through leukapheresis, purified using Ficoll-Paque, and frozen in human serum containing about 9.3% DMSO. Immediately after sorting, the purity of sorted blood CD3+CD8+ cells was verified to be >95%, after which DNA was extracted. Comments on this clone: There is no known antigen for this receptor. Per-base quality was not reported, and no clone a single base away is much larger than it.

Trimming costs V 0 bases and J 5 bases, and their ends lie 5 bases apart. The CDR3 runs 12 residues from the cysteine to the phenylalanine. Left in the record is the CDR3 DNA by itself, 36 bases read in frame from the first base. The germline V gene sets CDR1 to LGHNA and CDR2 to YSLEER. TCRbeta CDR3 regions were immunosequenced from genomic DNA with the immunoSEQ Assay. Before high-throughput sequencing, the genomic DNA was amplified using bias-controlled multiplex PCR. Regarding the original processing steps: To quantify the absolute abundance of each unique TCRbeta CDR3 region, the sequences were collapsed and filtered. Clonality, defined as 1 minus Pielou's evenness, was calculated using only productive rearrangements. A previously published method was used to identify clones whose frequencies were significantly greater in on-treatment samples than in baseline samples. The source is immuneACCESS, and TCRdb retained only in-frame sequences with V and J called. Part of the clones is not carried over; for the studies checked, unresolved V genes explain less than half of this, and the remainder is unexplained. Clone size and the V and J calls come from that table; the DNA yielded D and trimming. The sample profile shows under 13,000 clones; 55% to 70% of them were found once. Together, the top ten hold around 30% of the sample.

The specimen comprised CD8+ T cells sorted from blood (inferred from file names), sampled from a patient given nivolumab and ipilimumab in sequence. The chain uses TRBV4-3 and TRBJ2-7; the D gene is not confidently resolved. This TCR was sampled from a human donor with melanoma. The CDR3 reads CASSQDANEQYF. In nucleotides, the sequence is TGCGCCAGCAGCCAAGACGCGAACGAGCAGTACTTC.